This T cell receptor (beta chain) was identified in a study of cytomegalovirus exposure and HLA in healthy donors. General study results and limits: According to a later analysis, donors in an Asian-associated ancestry cluster reportedly had fewer N-insertions than the 666-donor mean. Previous analysis showed most TCR beta V segments were productive about 90% or about 30% of the time. Researchers had no immune exposure information except CMV serostatus available. Several V segments, TRBV6-2 and TRBV6-3 among them, could not be told apart and were dropped.

PCR employed 60 Vbeta and 13 Jbeta primers. Some clones are missing from TCRdb's copy, which holds only in-frame ones; the method was immunoSEQ multiplex PCR. Of 180,000 or so clones in the sample, roughly a tenth were seen once. This clone was detected only a few times. The antigen remains undetermined. The ends lost 3 bases at V and 7 bases at J; junction bases unmatched: 7. CDR3 length: 14 residues. The V gene's germline CDR1 is SNHLY and CDR2 FYNNEI. What was sequenced was PBMCs. This chain connects TRBV2 to TRBJ2-5; 8 positions agree with TRBD2. The TCR originated in a woman aged 30 to 39 in good health and CMV-seropositive. The CDR3 region is CASSDSLTSGTQYF. CDR3 bases: TGTGCCAGCAGTGATTCTCTTACTAGCGGGACCCAGTACTTC.